These 20 T cell receptor beta chains share one sample of origin, sequenced in a study of cytomegalovirus exposure and HLA in healthy donors. Some clones are missing from TCRdb's copy, which holds only in-frame ones; the method was immunoSEQ multiplex PCR. The sample consists of roughly 70,000 clones, 95% to 97% of them appearing once. The source material was PBMCs. The receptors shown here come from a young woman in good health and CMV-seropositive.

The chain uses TRBV18 and TRBJ1-2, with D possibly matching TRBD1 (5 bases). This CDR3 region has 13 residues. CDR1 is KGHSH, CDR2 LQKENI, per germline. V was clipped by 2 bases and J by 7 bases, with 11 bases between them. This chain's CDR3 is CASSPDQGSGYTF. CDR3 nucleotide sequence: TGTGCCAGCTCACCAGATCAGGGCTCTGGCTACACCTTC. Combining the CDR3 with reference TRBV18 and TRBJ1-2 gives the whole variable domain NAGVMQNPRHLVRRRGQEARLRCSPMKGHSHVYWYRQLPEEGLKFMVYLQKENIIDESGMPKERFSAEFPKEGPSILRIQQVVRGDSAAYFCASSPDQGSGYTFGSGTRLTVV.

The chain couples TRBV28 to TRBJ2-3; TRBD2 matches at 13 bases. Trimming removed 3 bases from V and 0 bases from J; junction bases left unmatched: 15. The CDR3 has 21 residues. The germline V gene encodes CDR1 MDHEN and CDR2 SYDVKM. CDR3 in amino acids: CASSFPGLAGEDPFSTDTQYF. As DNA, the CDR3 is TGTGCCAGCAGTTTCCCTGGACTAGCGGGAGAGGACCCATTTAGCACAGATACGCAGTATTTT.

In this sample, this clone turned up a few times. The V and J genes are TRBV9 and TRBJ1-1; TRBD1 matches 7 bases. CDR1 is SGDLS and CDR2 is YYNGEE in the germline V gene. The V segment lost 4 bases and the J segment 1 base; nucleotides outside the gene matches: 4. This CDR3 is built from 14 residues. This chain's CDR3 is CASSLGQANTEAFF. CDR3 DNA: TGTGCCAGCAGCTTAGGACAGGCGAACACTGAAGCTTTCTTT.

The table lists this clone with a few counts. The chain uses TRBV28 and TRBJ1-5; maybe TRBD1 (6 bases). In germline, CDR1 is MDHEN, CDR2 SYDVKM. This CDR3 spans 15 amino acids. Trimming stripped 6 bases from V and 3 bases from J, with 15 bases between. The CDR3 DNA follows: TGTGCCAGCAGGTCCGCCGGGACACTCAATCAGCCCCAGCATTTT. Its translation: CASRSAGTLNQPQHF.

The chain links TRBV5-1 to TRBJ2-1; TRBD2 aligns across 14 bases. This CDR3 has 21 residues. The germline V gene has CDR1 SGHRS and CDR2 YFSETQ. Trimming cost V 2 bases and J 8 bases; bases outside gene matches: 21. Here the CDR3 DNA reads TGCGCCAGCAGCTTCGATTTACAGGGCCCGGGACTAGCGGGAGTTCCACATGAGCAGTTCTTC. Protein: CASSFDLQGPGLAGVPHEQFF.

The rearrangement links TRBV20-1 to TRBJ2-7; the match to TRBD2 covers 8 bases. V shed 6 bases and J 9 bases; nucleotides not matched to a gene: 4. The CDR3 loop spans 10 amino acids. Germline V CDR1 and CDR2: DFQATT, SNEGSKA (reference sequence). In DNA form, the CDR3 reads TGCAGTGCGCGGGGGGATGGGCAGTACTTC. Its protein product is CSARGDGQYF.

The CDR3 DNA reads as TGTGCCAGCAGCGTAGGACCAGAGGTAGAAGCTTTCTTT. Encoded protein: CASSVGPEVEAFF. The J gene is TRBJ1-1, the V gene TRBV9, with no clear D. V shed 0 bases and J shed 8 bases, with 11 bases lying between them. From germline, CDR1 is SGDLS and CDR2 YYNGEE. The CDR3 is 13 residues long.

This chain joins TRBV5-4 and TRBJ2-3, with a weak D call TRBD2 (5 bases). CDR1 SGHNT and CDR2 YYREEE come from the germline V gene (reference sequence). V was pared by 3 bases and J by 15 bases, with 17 bases between. The CDR3 is 12 residues long. As DNA, the CDR3 is TGTGCCAGCAGCTCCGCGGGTGCCCGGGGATATTTT. It encodes CASSSAGARGYF.

The chain carries TRBV28 and TRBJ1-2; TRBD1 aligns across 8 bases. J lost 6 bases, V lost 5 bases, and 23 bases had no gene match. Per germline, CDR1 MDHEN and CDR2 SYDVKM. CDR3 length: 19 residues. The CDR3 sequence: CASSPKIDRGFFFSDGYTF. The CDR3 nucleotides are TGTGCCAGCAGTCCCAAAATAGACAGGGGCTTTTTCTTTTCTGATGGCTACACCTTC.

This sequence joins TRBV4-1 and TRBJ1-5; a possible D gene is TRBD1 (6 bases). CDR3 length: 15 residues. Germline CDR1 reads MGHRA; CDR2 reads YSYEKL. Trimming left V 2 bases short and J 0 bases short, with 8 bases between. CDR3 sequence reads: CASSQRDNSNQPQHF. The CDR3 DNA follows: TGCGCCAGCAGCCAACGGGACAATAGCAATCAGCCCCAGCATTTT.

The J gene is TRBJ2-7, the V gene TRBV29-1, with TRBD2 matching over 7 bases. Per the germline V gene, CDR1 is SQVTM and CDR2 is ANQGSEA. The CDR3 spans 13 residues. V shed 4 bases and J 0 bases; nucleotides not matched to a gene: 3. The CDR3 spells CSVARDYSYEQYF. CDR3 in DNA: TGCAGCGTTGCCCGGGACTACTCCTACGAGCAGTACTTC.

V is TRBV6-1 and J is TRBJ2-6; D ambiguous. The CDR3 covers 15 residues. V was pared by 1 base and J by 0 bases, with 4 bases between. Germline-derived CDR1 and CDR2 are MNHNS and SASEGT. The CDR3 spells CASSEDNSGANVLTF. The CDR3 DNA reads TGTGCCAGCAGTGAAGACAACTCTGGGGCCAACGTCCTGACTTTC.

The chain recombines TRBV5-4 with TRBJ2-2; 7 positions match TRBD1. Germline V gives CDR1 SGHNT, CDR2 YYREEE (reference sequence). With 1 base clipped from V and 1 base from J, the junction kept 4 bases outside the gene matches. The CDR3 is 16 residues long. Here the CDR3 DNA reads TGTGCCAGCAGCTTGCCGGGACAGAGGAACACCGGGGAGCTGTTTTTT. Protein: CASSLPGQRNTGELFF.

The chain carries TRBV4-1 and TRBJ2-1; 9 nucleotides line up with TRBD2. The CDR3 has 16 amino acids. J was trimmed by 7 bases and V by 3 bases; bases with no gene match: 10. The V gene's germline CDR1 is MGHRA and CDR2 YSYEKL. The CDR3 sequence: CASSHRETSGNNEQFF. The CDR3 DNA reads TGCGCCAGCAGCCACCGAGAGACTAGCGGAAATAATGAGCAGTTCTTC.

The chain couples TRBV27 to TRBJ1-1, with no clear D. CDR1 is MNHEY, CDR2 SMNVEV, per germline (reference sequence). Trimming took off 2 bases at V and 4 bases at J, with 8 bases between the two ends. The CDR3 covers 13 residues. The CDR3, as DNA: TGTGCCAGCAGTTTAGGAGGGAGCACTGAAGCTTTCTTT. It codes for CASSLGGSTEAFF.

The CDR3 loop is CASSPVPSGANVLTF. The CDR3 nucleotides are TGTGCCAGCAGCCCCGTCCCCTCTGGGGCCAACGTCCTGACTTTC. This sequence joins TRBV7-9 and TRBJ2-6, with unresolved D. The length of the CDR3 is 15 residues. CDR1 is SEHNR, CDR2 FQNEAQ, per germline (reference sequence). Trimming removed 5 bases at V and 0 bases at J, with 8 bases between. The full variable domain, in which reference TRBV7-9 and TRBJ2-6 provide the parts outside the CDR3, is DTGVSQNPRHKITKRGQNVTFRCDPISEHNRLYWYRQTLGQGPEFLTYFQNEAQLEKSRLLSDRFSAERPKGSFSTLEIQRTEQGDSAMYLCASSPVPSGANVLTFGAGSRLTVL.

The rearrangement joins TRBV28 to TRBJ2-7; 8 bases fit TRBD1. Losses at the gene ends were 7 bases for V and 2 bases for J; bases not matched to a gene: 13. CDR1 is MDHEN, CDR2 SYDVKM, per germline. The CDR3 is made up of 16 amino acids. CDR3 DNA sequence: TGTGCCAGCAACCCCCCGACAGGGGCGCAACCCTACGAGCAGTACTTC. The encoded protein is CASNPPTGAQPYEQYF. Full variable domain (outside the CDR3, taken from reference TRBV28 and TRBJ2-7): DVKVTQSSRYLVKRTGEKVFLECVQDMDHENMFWYRQDPGLGLRLIYFSYDVKMKEKGDIPEGYSVSREKKERFSLILESASTNQTSMYLCASNPPTGAQPYEQYFGPGTRLTVT.

The CDR3: CAINTGGGEQYF. The CDR3 DNA reads TGTGCCATCAACACAGGGGGAGGGGAGCAGTACTTC. The chain carries TRBV10-3 and TRBJ2-7; tentatively, D is TRBD1 (8 bases). Germline V gene sequence: CDR1 ENHRY, CDR2 SYGVKD. This CDR3 region has 12 residues. Trimming left V 7 bases short and J 7 bases short, with 14 bases between.

The rearrangement uses TRBV9 and TRBJ1-1, with a tentative D call TRBD1 (6 bases). V was cut by 3 bases and J by 4 bases, with 10 bases left in between. The CDR3 consists of 13 residues. Per germline, CDR1 SGDLS and CDR2 YYNGEE. CDR3 sequence (DNA): TGTGCCAGCAGCGGAAGGGGGGGCACTGAAGCTTTCTTT. Its translation: CASSGRGGTEAFF.

CDR3 amino acids: CASSEYRGQGLNEQFF. DNA for the CDR3: TGCGCCAGCAGTGAGTATCGGGGACAGGGCCTCAATGAGCAGTTCTTC. This rearrangement joins TRBV10-1 to TRBJ2-1; 9 bases fit TRBD1. Germline CDR1 and CDR2: WNHNN and SYGVQD (reference sequence). This CDR3 spans 16 amino acids. V was pared by 1 base and J by 6 bases, with 7 bases of the junction left unmatched.